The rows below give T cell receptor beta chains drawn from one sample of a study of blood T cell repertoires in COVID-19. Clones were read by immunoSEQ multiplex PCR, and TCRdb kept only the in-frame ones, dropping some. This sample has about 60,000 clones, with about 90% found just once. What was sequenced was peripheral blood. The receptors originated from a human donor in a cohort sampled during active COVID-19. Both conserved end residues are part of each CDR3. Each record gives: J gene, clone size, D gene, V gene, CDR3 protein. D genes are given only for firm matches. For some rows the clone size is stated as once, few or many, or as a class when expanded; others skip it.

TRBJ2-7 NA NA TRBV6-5 CASSYLAEQYF
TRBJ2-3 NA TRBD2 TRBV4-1 CASSPSGTSGSTDTQYF
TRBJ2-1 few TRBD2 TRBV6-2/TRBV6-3 CASSYSGASGIYNEQFF
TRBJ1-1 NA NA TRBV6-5 CASNLRGNTEAFF
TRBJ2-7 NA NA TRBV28 CASSLPGERNEQYF
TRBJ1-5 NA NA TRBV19 CASSIWGREGFRNQPQHF
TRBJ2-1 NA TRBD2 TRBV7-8 CASSLGLAGVMSPYNEQFF
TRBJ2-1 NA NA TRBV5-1 CASSRSGEGNEQFF
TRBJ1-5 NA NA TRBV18 CASSRAPGDQPQHF
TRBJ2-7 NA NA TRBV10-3 CAIRLGASYEQYF
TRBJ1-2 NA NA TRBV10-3 CAISSSGNTYGYTF
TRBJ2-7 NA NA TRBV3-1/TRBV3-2 CASSLAQEYEQYF
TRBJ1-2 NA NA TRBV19 CASSHPGQSFYGYTF
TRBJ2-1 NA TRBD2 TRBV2 CARQGLAGVSEQFF
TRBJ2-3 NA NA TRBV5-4 CASSLNSDSTDTQYF
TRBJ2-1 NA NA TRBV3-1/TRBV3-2 CASSRNRDEQFF
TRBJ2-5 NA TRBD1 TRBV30 CACQQGVEETQYF
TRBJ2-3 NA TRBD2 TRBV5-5 CASSLTSGADTQYF
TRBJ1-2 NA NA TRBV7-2 CASSIARSLYGYTF
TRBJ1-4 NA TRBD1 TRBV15 CATSRDQGASEKLFF
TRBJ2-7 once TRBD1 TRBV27 CASSLYRGTNVAEQYF
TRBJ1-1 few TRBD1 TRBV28 CASSPRRQGAPEAFF
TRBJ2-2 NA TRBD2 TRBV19 CASSRRGLADSNTGELFF
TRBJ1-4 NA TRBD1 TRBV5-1 CASSPGTGRRGEKLFF
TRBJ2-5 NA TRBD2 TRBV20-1 CSASPYPLAGAETQYF
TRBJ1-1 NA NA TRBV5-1 CASSLAWTGNTEAFF